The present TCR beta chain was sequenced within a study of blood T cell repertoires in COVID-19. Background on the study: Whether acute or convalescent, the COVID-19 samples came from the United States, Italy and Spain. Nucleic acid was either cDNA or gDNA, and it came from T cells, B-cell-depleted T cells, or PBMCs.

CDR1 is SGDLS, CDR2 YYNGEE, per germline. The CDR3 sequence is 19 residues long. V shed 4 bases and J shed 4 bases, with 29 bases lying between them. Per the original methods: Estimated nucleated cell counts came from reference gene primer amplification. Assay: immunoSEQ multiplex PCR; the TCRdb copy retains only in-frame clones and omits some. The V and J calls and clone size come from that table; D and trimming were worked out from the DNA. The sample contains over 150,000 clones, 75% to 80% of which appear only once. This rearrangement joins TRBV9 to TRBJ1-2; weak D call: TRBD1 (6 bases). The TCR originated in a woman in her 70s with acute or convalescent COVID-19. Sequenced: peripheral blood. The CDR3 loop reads CASSPIPTSKTGTIYGYTF. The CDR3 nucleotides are TGTGCCAGCAGCCCCATCCCCACGTCCAAGACCGGGACAATCTATGGCTACACCTTC. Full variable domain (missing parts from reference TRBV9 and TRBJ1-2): DSGVTQTPKHLITATGQRVTLRCSPRSGDLSVYWYQQSLDQGLQFLIQYYNGEERAKGNILERFSAQQFPDLHSELNLSSLELGDSALYFCASSPIPTSKTGTIYGYTFGSGTRLTVV.